This TCR beta chain was captured by sequencing in a study of T cells in narcolepsy. At the level of the study: Donors had narcolepsy type 1 or type 2, or were healthy controls. Findings and caveats of the study: No autoreactive T cell clone sequences appeared in some memory CD4+ repertoires.

On this clone: Antigen: not known.

Produced via immunoSEQ multiplex PCR; TCRdb's table is partial and in-frame only. The sample lists 25,000 to 30,000 clones; about 84% were seen once. V lost 2 bases and J 1 base, leaving 18 bases between the germline ends. The CDR3 consists of 17 residues. Germline CDR1 LNHNV, CDR2 YYDKDF (reference sequence). The receptor comes from a human donor with narcolepsy. The chain combines TRBV15 with TRBJ2-7; the D gene is possibly TRBD2 (7 bases). Sample: CD45RA- memory CD4+ T cells from PBMCs. The CDR3 DNA follows: TGTGCCACCAGCAGACAATTGGGGGGGCAGATATCCTACGAGCAGTACTTC. Protein: CATSRQLGGQISYEQYF.